This T cell receptor beta chain was captured by sequencing in a study of OX40 agonist ivuxolimab in advanced cancers. Study-level background: Ivuxolimab was a fully human IgG2 agonistic monoclonal antibody targeting the costimulatory receptor OX40 (CD134). Intravenous ivuxolimab was administered to patients every 2 weeks at six dose levels: 0.01, 0.1, 0.3, 1.5, 3 and 10 mg/kg. Of the roughly 50 dose-escalation patients, hepatocellular carcinoma was present in roughly 19, melanoma in approximately 15, renal cell carcinoma in 9 and head and neck cancer in 9. In the dose-escalation cohort, roughly 80% of patients were male, and the mean age was approximately 60 years, with a range of roughly 20 to 79. Prior anti-PD-1, anti-PD-L1 or anti-CTLA-4 therapy was permitted, and approximately 41% of dose-escalation patients had received checkpoint inhibitors. Partial responses occurred in three dose-escalation patients: two with cutaneous melanoma and one with hepatocellular carcinoma. Peripheral TCRbeta sequencing aimed to test whether ivuxolimab altered TCR sequence diversity and caused clonal T-cell expansion. The paper describes the monotherapy dose-escalation part (N of about 52 patients) of the phase I trial of ivuxolimab. What the research found in general, with its limitations: Low levels of normalized T-cell clonal expansion were also shown by some nonresponding patients. At doses from 0.1 to 3.0 mg/kg, clonal expansion was seen in both CD4+ and CD8+ blood T cells between baseline and week 6. In the 0.1-3.0 mg/kg groups, partial responders were among the patients with the lowest normalized peripheral clonal expansion, particularly in CD8+ T cells. On average, CD8+ T cells showed more expanded clones than CD4+ T cells after ivuxolimab. Antigen specificity was not determined for the clonally expanded peripheral T cells.

To note about this clone: The specificity of this receptor is unknown. No much larger clonotype is one base removed from it; base qualities were not supplied.

Based on the germline V gene, the CDR1 and CDR2 sequences are SGHTA and FQGNSA. Trimming costs V 3 bases and J 0 bases, and their ends lie 6 bases apart. Inclusive of the bounding cysteine and phenylalanine, the CDR3 is 13 residues long. Here the CDR3 DNA is all that survives: 39 bases in frame from base 1. Genomic DNA was extracted from sorted cells for sequencing of the TCRbeta CDR3 region. The immunoSEQ Assay was used for sequencing of TCRbeta CDR3 regions. The source is immuneACCESS, and TCRdb retained only in-frame sequences with V and J called. Part of the clones is not carried over; for the studies checked, unresolved V genes explain less than half of this, and the remainder is unexplained. The sample table holds 40,000 to 45,000 clones, of which around 93% were seen once. The ten most abundant clones make up 29% of the sample. Patients with autoimmune disease history or receiving systemic immunosuppression were excluded from the trial. In every dose cohort, peripheral blood was drawn for TCR sequencing at baseline, cycle 4 day 1, and cycle 7 day 1. The samples were taken from a phase I, first-in-human, multicenter, open-label dose-escalation trial of ivuxolimab. Adults with locally advanced or metastatic melanoma, renal cell carcinoma, hepatocellular carcinoma or head and neck squamous cell carcinoma were enrolled in the trial. Before TCR sequencing, CD4+ and CD8+ T cells were separately sorted from peripheral blood.

The sequence joins TRBV7-2 to TRBJ2-7; the D gene is unclear. Sample: CD4+ or CD8+ T cells sorted from blood, taken in a trial of the OX40 agonist ivuxolimab. The TCR sequence derives from an adult with an advanced solid tumor such as melanoma, head and neck, liver or kidney cancer. CDR3 loop: CASSLTLSYEQYF. The DNA sequence is as follows: TGTGCCAGCAGCTTGACTCTCTCCTACGAGCAGTACTTC.